This is a list of T cell receptor beta chains from one sample in a study of blood T cell repertoires in COVID-19. The table came from immunoSEQ multiplex PCR; TCRdb's copy has only in-frame clones and leaves some out. The table has about 160,000 clones, around nine tenths seen once. Sequencing input: peripheral blood. The receptors originated from a woman between 65 and 79 years old with COVID-19, enrolled during active disease. CDR3s include the opening cysteine and the closing phenylalanine or tryptophan. The D gene is left open where the match is weak. Size is omitted from some rows. Given values are once, few, many or a class for expanded clones.

NA	TRBV4-2	TRBJ2-5	TRBD1	TGTGCCAGCAGCCAAGTTCAGGGGGACCAAGAGACCCAGTACTTC	CASSQVQGDQETQYF
NA	TRBV25-1	TRBJ1-1	NA	TGTGCCAGCAGTGAGGAGGTCACTGAAGCTTTCTTT	CASSEEVTEAFF
NA	TRBV28	TRBJ1-1	NA	TGTGCCAGCAGCGACAGGCGTGAAGCTTTCTTT	CASSDRREAFF
NA	TRBV18	TRBJ1-2	NA	TGTGCCAGCTCCTTCCCGGGGATAACTAACTATGGCTACACCTTC	CASSFPGITNYGYTF
NA	TRBV10-1	TRBJ2-3	NA	TGCGCCAGGGAGGACACAGATACGCAGTATTTT	CAREDTDTQYF
NA	TRBV18	TRBJ1-2	NA	TGTGCCAGCTCACCGCAGAGCGACTATGGCTACACCTTC	CASSPQSDYGYTF
NA	TRBV11-2	TRBJ2-7	NA	TGTGCCAGCAGCAAAACGTCGGGACAAAAGAATACCTACGAGCAGTACTTC	CASSKTSGQKNTYEQYF
NA	TRBV18	TRBJ1-5	TRBD1	TGTGCCAGCTCCGAGGGGACAGGGAATCAGCCCCAGCATTTT	CASSEGTGNQPQHF
NA	TRBV11-2	TRBJ1-3	TRBD1	TGTGCCAGCAGCTCCAAGCCACAGGACAGGGGGATAGGAAACACCATATATTTT	CASSSKPQDRGIGNTIYF
NA	TRBV11-2	TRBJ1-4	TRBD1	TGTGCCAGCAGCTTAGTAGGGGGCAGGAATAATGAAAAACTGTTTTTT	CASSLVGGRNNEKLFF
once	TRBV30	TRBJ1-2	NA	TGTGCCTGGGGTGGTAGGGGAAAGATTTATGGCTACACCTTC	CAWGGRGKIYGYTF
NA	TRBV30	TRBJ2-4	TRBD2	TGTGCCTGGAGTGGTGGGGGGGACAAAAACATTCAGTACTTC	CAWSGGGDKNIQYF
NA	TRBV11-3	TRBJ1-1	NA	TGTGCCAGCAGCTTCAACTCGAACACTGAAGCTTTCTTT	CASSFNSNTEAFF
few	TRBV7-2	TRBJ1-2	NA	TGTGCCAGCAGCCCCGAGGCCAGTTCTAACTATGGCTACACCTTC	CASSPEASSNYGYTF
NA	TRBV7-9	TRBJ2-6	TRBD1	TGTGCCAGCAGCGCCCGACAGGGGGGAGTGACTGGGGCCAACGTCCTGACTTTC	CASSARQGGVTGANVLTF
few	TRBV5-5	TRBJ1-1	TRBD1	TGTGCCAGCAGTTACGGCGACAGGGGGCGAAGCACTGAAGCTTTCTTT	CASSYGDRGRSTEAFF
NA	TRBV5-1	TRBJ1-6	TRBD1	TGCGCCAGCAGCTCAACTCCCCAAGGGACAGGGACTTCACCCCTCCACTTT	CASSSTPQGTGTSPLHF
NA	TRBV3-1/TRBV3-2	TRBJ2-3	TRBD2	TGTGCCAGCAGCCCCCGGGCCGGGAGGCCCAAGGCAGATACGCAGTATTTT	CASSPRAGRPKADTQYF
NA	TRBV28	TRBJ1-5	TRBD1	TGTGCCAGCAGCCACTCCGACAGGGGGAGCAATCAGCCCCAGCATTTT	CASSHSDRGSNQPQHF
once	TRBV4-2	TRBJ2-7	TRBD2	TGTGCCAGCAGCCAAGATCTCCTAGCGGGGGGCTCCTACGAGCAGTACTTC	CASSQDLLAGGSYEQYF
NA	TRBV25-1	TRBJ2-3	TRBD1	TGTGCCTCCCGGGACAGGGGTCTAGATACGCAGTATTTT	CASRDRGLDTQYF
NA	TRBV24-1	TRBJ1-2	NA	TGTGCCACCAGTGACGCGGACAGAGCAAAAAACTATGGCTACACCTTC	CATSDADRAKNYGYTF
NA	TRBV10-3	TRBJ2-7	NA	TGTGCCATCAGCCCTCGGGCTAGCGAGGCCTACGAGCAGTACTTC	CAISPRASEAYEQYF
NA	TRBV18	TRBJ2-6	NA	TGTGCCAGCTCGAGTTACGCTCGGGGGACGTCGCCGGGGGCCAACGTCCTGACTTTC	CASSSYARGTSPGANVLTF
NA	TRBV7-9	TRBJ2-7	TRBD2	TGTGCCAGCAGCTCTGGGGGGGATAAGCAGTACTTC	CASSSGGDKQYF
NA	TRBV2	TRBJ1-2	NA	TGTGCCAGCAGTGAAGACAAGAACTATGGCTACACCTTC	CASSEDKNYGYTF